Shown below are 17 T cell receptor beta chains from a single sample sequenced in a study of CD8+CD57+ T cells in acquired aplastic anemia. Previously, flow cytometry had revealed CD8+CD57+ cell expansion in the patients chosen for sequencing. The template for TCR beta VDJ and CDR3 sequence profiling was genomic DNA. TCRdb called the reads again in MiXCR, with one record for every CDR3 protein. The table lists about 160,000 distinct CDR3 sequences, approximately 44% of them singletons. Sequencing was done on a sample of sorted CD4+, CD8+, or CD8+CD57+ T cells (not recorded which) from PBMCs. The receptors were sampled from a human donor with aplastic anemia.

V usage is TRBV25-1 and J usage is TRBJ2-7; D is undetermined. Germline-derived CDR1 and CDR2 are MGHDK and SYGVNS. V dropped 2 bases and J dropped 3 bases, with 14 bases sitting between them. The CDR3 is 15 residues long. CDR3 DNA sequence: TGTGCCAGCAGTGAACCGGCAGAAGGCCTCTACGAGCAGTACTTC. Its translation: CASSEPAEGLYEQYF.

This clonotype appeared many times. This chain joins TRBV6-5 and TRBJ2-1, with TRBD1 matching over 7 bases. Germline V gene lookup returns CDR1 MNHEY and CDR2 SVGAGI. The CDR3 consists of 16 residues. V gave up 4 bases and J gave up 2 bases; unmatched junction bases: 8. The CDR3 region is CASSSPDRVTYNEQFF. Here the CDR3 DNA reads TGTGCCAGCAGTTCCCCTGACAGGGTCACCTACAATGAGCAGTTCTTC.

The V and J genes are TRBV4-3 and TRBJ2-7; D possibly uses TRBD1 or TRBD2 (5 bases each). The germline CDR1 and CDR2 sequences are LGHNA and YSLEER. This CDR3 is 17 amino acids long. Between the trimmed V and J ends, which lost 4 bases and 3 bases, there was a span of 22 bases. Here the CDR3 reads CASSRSRDLVKGYEQYF. In DNA, the CDR3 is TGCGCCAGCAGCCGATCCCGGGACCTAGTAAAGGGCTACGAGCAGTACTTC.

This clonotype has a count of ten or more. This CDR3 reads CASSSRGHGNQPQHF. Here the CDR3 DNA reads TGTGCCAGCAGCTCCAGGGGGCACGGCAATCAGCCCCAGCATTTT. This rearrangement joins TRBV12-3 or TRBV12-4 to TRBJ1-5; 8 bases agree with TRBD1. This CDR3 is 15 amino acids long. Unmatched junction bases numbered 6, after V lost 6 bases and J lost 2 bases.

The rearrangement uses TRBV10-3 and TRBJ2-7; 7 bases map to TRBD2. V gave up 10 bases and J gave up 2 bases; unmatched junction bases: 5. Germline CDR1 is ENHRY and CDR2 is SYGVKD. This CDR3 is built from 12 residues. The CDR3 spells CATRTRAYEQYV. In DNA, the CDR3 is TGTGCCACGCGGACTAGGGCCTACGAGCAGTACGTC.

This clonotype has at least ten counts. The genes are TRBV7-9 and TRBJ1-2; D unresolved. Germline CDR1 SEHNR, CDR2 FQNEAQ (reference sequence). The CDR3 runs 12 residues. V was shortened by 1 base and J by 2 bases, with 2 bases between the two germline ends. This chain's CDR3 is CASSLVNYGYTF. CDR3 nucleotides: TGTGCCAGCAGCTTAGTCAACTATGGCTACACCTTC.

The sample holds many counts of this clonotype. The V gene is TRBV6-1, the J gene TRBJ1-1; D possibly corresponds to TRBD1 (5 bases). V was clipped by 4 bases and J by 6 bases, with 12 bases between them. The CDR3 has 13 residues. CDR1 is MNHNS and CDR2 is SASEGT in the germline V gene. This CDR3 is CASSGTGGAEAFF. The CDR3, as DNA: TGTGCCAGCAGTGGGACGGGAGGGGCTGAAGCTTTCTTT.

Comment on this clonotype: An end of the junction does not agree with germline; a read error may underlie this. The J gene is TRBJ2-2, the V gene TRBV5-8; 7 positions agree with TRBD2. This CDR3 is built from 15 residues. The germline V gene has CDR1 SGHTS and CDR2 YDEGEE. This CDR3 is CASSSPAGRRQGAVF. CDR3 DNA: TGTGCCAGCAGCTCCCCAGCGGGAAGGAGGCAGGGAGCTGTTTTT.

This chain joins TRBV19 and TRBJ1-5; 11 bases fit TRBD1. Per germline, CDR1 LNHDA and CDR2 SQIVND (reference sequence). The CDR3 is 15 residues long. V lost 6 bases to trimming and J lost 5 bases; unmatched junction nucleotides: 6. CDR3 sequence: CASSLGQGAHQPQHF. The CDR3 nucleotides are TGTGCCAGTAGCCTAGGACAGGGGGCGCATCAGCCCCAGCATTTT.

The V gene is TRBV7-9, the J gene TRBJ2-7; D gene uncertain. The CDR3 loop spans 12 amino acids. Trimming pared 2 bases from V and 3 bases from J, leaving 5 bases between. Germline V gives CDR1 SEHNR, CDR2 FQNEAQ (reference sequence). CDR3 in amino acids: CASSLKVYEQYF. CDR3 DNA sequence: TGTGCCAGCAGCTTAAAAGTCTACGAGCAGTACTTC.

This clonotype occurred many times. This sequence joins TRBV4-2 and TRBJ2-5; TRBD2 matches at 7 bases. Germline V gene sequence: CDR1 LGHNA, CDR2 YNFKEQ. CDR3 length: 15 residues. The ends lost 4 bases at V and 4 bases at J; junction bases unmatched: 9. DNA for the CDR3: TGTGCCAGCAGCCCAGCAGCGGGAAGGTCAGAGACCCAGTACTTC. Its translation: CASSPAAGRSETQYF.

Only a few counts were recorded for this clonotype. The chain carries TRBV20-1 and TRBJ1-2, with TRBD1 matching over 7 bases. Germline V gene lookup returns CDR1 DFQATT and CDR2 SNEGSKA (reference sequence). The CDR3 totals 12 residues. V trimming: 6 bases; J trimming: 7 bases; junction bases outside the gene matches: 8. The CDR3 DNA reads as TGCAGTGCCCGACAGGGTGACTGTGGCTACACCTTC. It specifies CSARQGDCGYTF.

Note on this clonotype: One end of the junction does not line up with germline, which may come from a read error. The chain has TRBV29-1 and TRBJ1-3; a weak D match, TRBD1 (6 bases). CDR1 SQVTM and CDR2 ANQGSEA come from the germline V gene. This CDR3 is 14 amino acids long. In DNA, the CDR3 is TGCAGCGTTGAGGCCACAGGGATCGGAAGCACCATATATTTT. Translating it yields CSVEATGIGSTIYF.

The chain links TRBV19 to TRBJ2-2, with a tentative D call TRBD2 (5 bases). The CDR3 sequence is 11 residues long. V lost 6 bases to trimming and J lost 8 bases, with 7 bases between them. Germline V lookup: CDR1 LNHDA, CDR2 SQIVND (reference sequence). CDR3 DNA: TGTGCCAGTAGCCCGGGAGGGGAGCTGTTTTTT. This sequence encodes CASSPGGELFF.

V is TRBV7-2 and J is TRBJ2-3; the D is unclear. This CDR3 is 13 amino acids long. Germline CDR1 and CDR2: SGHTA and FQGNSA. Trimming stripped 1 base from V and 4 bases from J, with 6 bases between. The chain's CDR3 is CASSLGFSDTQYF. The DNA of the CDR3 is TGTGCCAGCAGCTTAGGGTTTTCAGATACGCAGTATTTT.

This clonotype was detected only a few times. The gene calls are TRBV10-3 and TRBJ1-6, with TRBD1 as a possible D gene (6 bases). The CDR3 length is 13 residues. CDR1 and CDR2 (germline): ENHRY, SYGVKD. Trimming took 3 bases from V and 11 from J, leaving 11 bases between them. The CDR3, as DNA: TGTGCCATCAGTGATCCGGGGGGCACACCCCTCCACTTT. Translating it yields CAISDPGGTPLHF.

The chain joins TRBV15 to TRBJ2-1; 12 bases align to TRBD2. With 4 bases clipped from V and 4 bases from J, the junction kept 8 bases outside the gene matches. Per the germline V gene, CDR1 is LNHNV and CDR2 is YYDKDF (reference sequence). The CDR3 has 17 residues. CDR3 in amino acids: CATSKDLTSGGYNEQFF. In DNA form, the CDR3 reads TGTGCCACCAGCAAAGACCTAACTAGCGGGGGGTACAATGAGCAGTTCTTC. Using reference TRBV15 and TRBJ2-1 for the parts outside the CDR3, the full variable domain is DAMVIQNPRYQVTQFGKPVTLSCSQTLNHNVMYWYQQKSSQAPKLLFHYYDKDFNNEADTPDNFQSRRPNTSFCFLDIRSPGLGDTAMYLCATSKDLTSGGYNEQFFGPGTRLTVL.